Below, 27 T cell receptor beta chains from the same sample are listed, as sequenced in a study of blood T cells in healthy people across ages. PCR was performed a second time for about 7 to 12 cycles using a sample-barcoded 5' primer and a J-beta primer mix. TCRdb redid the calling of the 5' RACE reads with MiXCR, one entry per CDR3 protein. Of over 1,500,000 distinct CDR3 sequences listed, about two fifths are singletons. Sequencing input: blood. These receptors were collected from a human donor in good health.

The rearrangement joins TRBV7-9 to TRBJ2-1; a possible D gene is TRBD2 (5 bases). The germline V gene encodes CDR1 SEHNR and CDR2 FQNEAQ (reference sequence). Trimming removed 9 bases from V and 13 bases from J, with 16 bases in between. The CDR3 loop spans 11 amino acids. This CDR3 is CASSPGVRQFF. The DNA for the CDR3 is TGTGCCAGTAGCCCCGGGGTTAGACAGTTCTTC. Full variable domain (outside the CDR3, taken from reference TRBV7-9 and TRBJ2-1): DTGVSQNPRHKITKRGQNVTFRCDPISEHNRLYWYRQTLGQGPEFLTYFQNEAQLEKSRLLSDRFSAERPKGSFSTLEIQRTEQGDSAMYLCASSPGVRQFFGPGTRLTVL.

The genes are TRBV12-3 or TRBV12-4 and TRBJ2-1; D may be TRBD1 (7 bases). Trimming pared 7 bases from V and 4 bases from J, leaving 11 bases between. This CDR3 region has 13 residues. The chain's CDR3 is CASMTGTYNEQFF. The DNA for the CDR3 is TGTGCCAGCATGACAGGGACTTACAATGAGCAGTTCTTC.

Note on this clonotype: Possible read error: a much larger clone is one base away. The J gene is TRBJ2-3, the V gene TRBV12-5, with 11 bases lining up with TRBD2. Germline V CDR1 and CDR2: LGHNT, FRNRAP. The CDR3 length is 15 residues. CDR3 loop: CASALTSGGADAQYF. Here the CDR3 DNA reads TGTGCTAGTGCACTCACTAGCGGGGGAGCAGATGCGCAGTATTTT.

This chain uses TRBV20-1 with TRBJ2-3; 9 bases line up with TRBD2. V was pared by 3 bases and J by 2 bases, with 12 bases of the junction left unmatched. From germline, CDR1 is DFQATT and CDR2 SNEGSKA (reference sequence). There are 17 residues in the CDR3. CDR3 loop: CSASGSGGRGYTDTQYF. CDR3 DNA sequence: TGCAGTGCTAGTGGTAGCGGGGGCCGTGGGTACACAGATACGCAGTATTTT.

This chain connects TRBV4-3 to TRBJ1-2; maybe TRBD1 (6 bases). CDR3 size: 16 residues. Germline V lookup: CDR1 LGHNA, CDR2 YSLEER. V gave up 1 base and J gave up 4 bases, with 16 bases separating them. The CDR3 DNA is TGCGCCAGCAGCCAAGGAAACTCAGGGGTTCTCTATGGCTACACCTTC. Amino acids: CASSQGNSGVLYGYTF.

V gene TRBV7-2 combines with J gene TRBJ2-7; D might be TRBD2 (5 bases). The CDR3 extends over 14 amino acids. Germline CDR1 SGHTA, CDR2 FQGNSA. V lost 1 base to trimming and J lost 2 bases, with 9 bases between them. In DNA, the CDR3 is TGTGCCAGCAGCTTAGACGAGGAGGCCTACGAGCAGTACTTC. It is translated as CASSLDEEAYEQYF.

This chain uses TRBV7-3 with TRBJ2-3; the D is unclear. This CDR3 has 14 residues. V was pared by 3 bases and J by 1 base, with 8 bases between. Germline CDR1 reads SGHTA; CDR2 reads FQGTGA. CDR3 sequence: CASSLGPRTDTQYF. The DNA for the CDR3 is TGTGCCAGCAGCTTGGGCCCTCGCACAGATACGCAGTATTTT.

The V gene is TRBV6-2 or TRBV6-3, the J gene TRBJ1-5; D not resolved. V lost 7 bases, J lost 4 bases, and 14 bases lay in between. The germline gives CDR1 MNHEY, CDR2 SVGEGT. CDR3 length: 14 residues. CDR3 coding DNA: TGTGCCAGCACGGGCGCATCCCGAAATCAGCCCCAGCATTTT. Its translation: CASTGASRNQPQHF.

The chain couples TRBV4-3 to TRBJ2-1; 8 bases match TRBD2. There are 18 residues in the CDR3. Losses at the gene ends were 0 bases for V and 0 bases for J; bases not matched to a gene: 7. Germline lookup yields CDR1 LGHNA and CDR2 YSLEER. CDR3 protein: CASSQDWAGGTSYNEQFF. The CDR3 nucleotides are TGCGCCAGCAGCCAAGATTGGGCGGGGGGAACCTCCTACAATGAGCAGTTCTTC.

This clonotype came up many times. The chain is built from TRBV2 and TRBJ2-5, with TRBD1 as a possible D gene (7 bases). V lost 6 bases to trimming and J lost 4 bases, with 15 bases between them. Germline loops: CDR1 SNHLY, CDR2 FYNNEI. The length of the CDR3 is 14 residues. In DNA form, the CDR3 reads TGTGCCAGCAGGGAGGGGACAGCACGAGAGACCCAGTACTTC. Translating gives CASREGTARETQYF.

This clonotype came up once. V and J are TRBV5-1 and TRBJ2-1; D may be TRBD1 (6 bases). This CDR3 spans 15 amino acids. Trimming cost V 6 bases and J 8 bases, with 21 bases left between them. CDR1 and CDR2 (germline): SGHRS, YFSETQ. The DNA of the CDR3 is TGCGCCAGCAATGTGGGGGCAGGTCGGGCTGATGAGCAGTTCTTC. The encoded protein is CASNVGAGRADEQFF. Looking up the rest from reference TRBV5-1 and TRBJ2-1 gives the full variable domain: KAGVTQTPRYLIKTRGQQVTLSCSPISGHRSVSWYQQTPGQGLQFLFEYFSETQRNKGNFPGRFSGRQFSNSRSEMNVSTLELGDSALYLCASNVGAGRADEQFFGPGTRLTVL.

The CDR3 nucleotides are TGTGCCAGTCTCAATCAGGGGGCCCGTATGAAGACCCAGTACTTC. Encoded protein: CASLNQGARMKTQYF. The chain links TRBV2 to TRBJ2-5; 8 nucleotides align to TRBD1. This CDR3 contains 15 residues. V was clipped by 9 bases and J by 6 bases; unmatched bases: 15. CDR1 is SNHLY and CDR2 is FYNNEI in the germline V gene.

This clonotype showed up just a few times. This rearrangement joins TRBV6-5 to TRBJ1-2; D perhaps matches TRBD1 (6 bases). The V gene lost 4 bases and the J gene lost 8 bases, with 14 bases spanning the gap. Germline V lookup: CDR1 MNHEY, CDR2 SVGAGI. The CDR3 contains 13 residues. The CDR3 here is CASSSRQASGYTF. Written as DNA, the CDR3 is TGTGCCAGCAGTTCCCGACAGGCCTCCGGCTACACCTTC.

This clonotype was counted between two and nine times. The chain carries TRBV29-1 and TRBJ2-2; D is possibly TRBD2 (7 bases). V was clipped by 6 bases and J by 0 bases, with 11 bases between them. The germline V gene has CDR1 SQVTM and CDR2 ANQGSEA. The CDR3 is made up of 14 amino acids. Here the CDR3 DNA reads TGCAGCGTAGGGGGGGATCCGAACACCGGGGAGCTGTTTTTT. Protein sequence: CSVGGDPNTGELFF.

This rearrangement joins TRBV28 to TRBJ2-1; tentative D call: TRBD2 (6 bases). This CDR3 contains 14 residues. The germline V gene encodes CDR1 MDHEN and CDR2 SYDVKM. V lost 3 bases, J lost 10 bases, and 16 bases lay in between. CDR3 in DNA: TGTGCCAGCAGTTTCTTTCCGTGGCGGGGAGAGCAGTTCTTC. This translates into CASSFFPWRGEQFF.

This clonotype was detected only a few times. The rearrangement joins TRBV7-3 to TRBJ2-3; maybe TRBD2 (5 bases). This CDR3 is built from 13 residues. Germline V CDR1 and CDR2: SGHTA, FQGTGA. V lost 5 bases and J 4 bases, leaving 10 bases between the germline ends. The DNA for the CDR3 is TGTGCCAGCAGCCCGGCGGGTGCAGATACGCAGTATTTT. It encodes CASSPAGADTQYF.

The genes are TRBV7-2 and TRBJ2-6; 11 nucleotides align to TRBD2. Germline values: CDR1 SGHTA, CDR2 FQGNSA. The CDR3 runs 18 residues. J was trimmed by 1 base and V by 5 bases; bases with no gene match: 7. CDR3 protein: CASSRRLAGLSGANVLTF. The DNA of the CDR3 is TGTGCCAGCAGCCGGAGACTAGCGGGGCTTTCTGGGGCCAACGTCCTGACTTTC.

The chain recombines TRBV7-2 with TRBJ2-1, with 7 bases that match TRBD1. In germline, CDR1 is SGHTA, CDR2 FQGNSA. J was trimmed by 7 bases and V by 0 bases; bases with no gene match: 12. The CDR3 is 17 residues long. The DNA of the CDR3 is TGTGCCAGCAGCTTAGCCCCCCCTCTGGGACAGCGGAATGAGCAGTTCTTC. The encoded protein is CASSLAPPLGQRNEQFF.

V and J are TRBV2 and TRBJ2-6; TRBD1 might be the D (5 bases). The CDR3 loop spans 17 amino acids. CDR1 is SNHLY and CDR2 is FYNNEI in the germline V gene. The V end lost 3 bases, the J end lost 1 base, and 13 bases lay between the germline ends. This CDR3 is CASSEGRAASGANVLTF. CDR3 sequence (DNA): TGTGCCAGCAGTGAGGGCAGGGCAGCATCTGGGGCCAACGTCCTGACTTTC. Full variable domain (remainder filled in from reference TRBV2 and TRBJ2-6): EPEVTQTPSHQVTQMGQEVILRCVPISNHLYFYWYRQILGQKVEFLVSFYNNEISEKSEIFDDQFSVERPDGSNFTLKIRSTKLEDSAMYFCASSEGRAASGANVLTFGAGSRLTVL.

The V gene is TRBV6-2 or TRBV6-3, the J gene TRBJ2-5; D is perhaps TRBD2 (5 bases). V shed 2 bases and J shed 4 bases, with 11 bases lying between them. The CDR3 contains 14 residues. Germline V gives CDR1 MNHEY, CDR2 SVGEGT. CDR3 region: CASSYVEVSETQYF. Written as DNA, the CDR3 is TGTGCCAGCAGTTACGTGGAGGTGTCAGAGACCCAGTACTTC.

The CDR3 DNA follows: TGTGCCAGCAGCGTAGCATTCGGACTCCAAGAGACCCAGTACTTC. It codes for CASSVAFGLQETQYF. The V gene is TRBV9, the J gene TRBJ2-5, with TRBD2 as a possible D gene (5 bases). The CDR3 runs 15 residues. The V gene lost 0 bases and the J gene lost 1 base, with 10 bases spanning the gap. Germline CDR1 reads SGDLS; CDR2 reads YYNGEE. Looking up the rest from reference TRBV9 and TRBJ2-5 gives the full variable domain: DSGVTQTPKHLITATGQRVTLRCSPRSGDLSVYWYQQSLDQGLQFLIQYYNGEERAKGNILERFSAQQFPDLHSELNLSSLELGDSALYFCASSVAFGLQETQYFGPGTRLLVL.

The V and J genes are TRBV7-2 and TRBJ2-5; TRBD1 or TRBD2 may be the D gene (5 bases each). Germline loops: CDR1 SGHTA, CDR2 FQGNSA. CDR3 length: 13 residues. The germline V and J ends were trimmed by 3 bases and 7 bases, with 12 bases remaining between them. The CDR3 DNA follows: TGTGCCAGCAGCTTTGAGGGGAAGAGGACCCAGTACTTC. Protein product: CASSFEGKRTQYF. The whole variable domain, filled in from reference TRBV7-2 and TRBJ2-5, reads GAGVSQSPSNKVTEKGKDVELRCDPISGHTALYWYRQSLGQGLEFLIYFQGNSAPDKSGLPSDRFSAERTGGSVSTLTIQRTQQEDSAVYLCASSFEGKRTQYFGPGTRLLVL.

This clonotype appeared a single time. The genes are TRBV20-1 and TRBJ1-1, with 10 bases aligning to TRBD1. V lost 8 bases and J lost 5; bases outside the gene matches: 8. CDR1 and CDR2 (germline): DFQATT, SNEGSKA (reference sequence). The CDR3 consists of 13 residues. The CDR3 spells CSSTGQGGTEAFF. CDR3 DNA: TGCAGTTCTACCGGACAGGGGGGGACTGAAGCTTTCTTT.

The chain combines TRBV10-3 with TRBJ1-1; 8 bases line up with TRBD1. Germline values: CDR1 ENHRY, CDR2 SYGVKD. The CDR3 is 17 residues long. The V gene end was trimmed by 0 bases and the J gene end by 0 bases; junction bases not matched to a gene: 6. As DNA, the CDR3 is TGTGCCATCAGTGAGTCACCGCCAGGGGGCATGAACACTGAAGCTTTCTTT. Amino acid sequence: CAISESPPGGMNTEAFF.

A remark on this clonotype: Germline and junction disagree at one end, which may indicate a read error. The chain employs TRBV4-1 and TRBJ2-4, with 8 positions matching TRBD1. The J call may be incorrect, as the DNA end agrees better with TRBJ2-7. There are 16 residues in the CDR3. CDR1 MGHRA and CDR2 YSYEKL come from the germline V gene. Here the CDR3 DNA reads TGCACCAGCAACCAACTGCAGGGGGCCTCTTCGTACGAGCAGTACTTC. Its protein is CTSNQLQGASSYEQYF.

This clonotype was observed a handful of times. The V gene is TRBV20-1, the J gene TRBJ2-7; TRBD2 might be the D (5 bases). Germline loops: CDR1 DFQATT, CDR2 SNEGSKA (reference sequence). The CDR3 extends over 15 amino acids. The V and J ends lost 1 base and 5 bases respectively, with 18 bases between them. Here the CDR3 reads CSARVSSKNHHEQYF. CDR3 nucleotide sequence: TGCAGTGCTAGAGTTTCTAGCAAAAACCACCACGAGCAGTACTTC.

This clonotype turned up a few times. The chain is built from TRBV20-1 and TRBJ2-1; 7 positions agree with TRBD2. The CDR3 loop spans 15 amino acids. CDR1 is DFQATT, CDR2 SNEGSKA, per germline (reference sequence). The V and J ends lost 3 bases and 4 bases, in that order; junction bases with no gene match: 9. This chain's CDR3 is CSARRPGLLYNEQFF. DNA for the CDR3: TGCAGTGCTAGGAGGCCGGGACTACTATACAATGAGCAGTTCTTC.